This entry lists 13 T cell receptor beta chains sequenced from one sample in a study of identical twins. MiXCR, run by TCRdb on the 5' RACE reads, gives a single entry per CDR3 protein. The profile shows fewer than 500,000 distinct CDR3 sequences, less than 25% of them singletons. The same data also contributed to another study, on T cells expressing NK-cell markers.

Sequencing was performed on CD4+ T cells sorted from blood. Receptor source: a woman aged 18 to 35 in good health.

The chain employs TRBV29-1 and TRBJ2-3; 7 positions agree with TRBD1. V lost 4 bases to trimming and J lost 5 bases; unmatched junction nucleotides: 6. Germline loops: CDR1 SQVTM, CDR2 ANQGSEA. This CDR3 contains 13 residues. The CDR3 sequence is CSVVPGGLDTQYF. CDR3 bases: TGCAGCGTTGTACCAGGGGGTTTAGATACGCAGTATTTT.

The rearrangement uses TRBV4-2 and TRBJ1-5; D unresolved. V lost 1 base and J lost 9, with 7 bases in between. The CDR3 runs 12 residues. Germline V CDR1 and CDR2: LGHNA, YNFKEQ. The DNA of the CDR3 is TGTGCCAGCAGCCAAGTTATTGGGCCCCAGCATTTT. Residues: CASSQVIGPQHF.

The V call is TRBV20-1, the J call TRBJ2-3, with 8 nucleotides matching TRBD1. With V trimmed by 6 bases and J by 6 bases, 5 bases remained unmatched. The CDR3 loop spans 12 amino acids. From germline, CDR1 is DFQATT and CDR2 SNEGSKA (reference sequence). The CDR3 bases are TGCAGTGCGCCCCAGGGGGCGGATACGCAGTATTTT. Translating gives CSAPQGADTQYF.

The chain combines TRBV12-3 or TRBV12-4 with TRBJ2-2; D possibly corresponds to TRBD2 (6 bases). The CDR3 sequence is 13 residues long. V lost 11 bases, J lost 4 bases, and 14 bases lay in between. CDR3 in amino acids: CADRRGGTGELFF. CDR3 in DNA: TGTGCCGATCGGAGGGGTGGCACCGGGGAGCTGTTTTTT.

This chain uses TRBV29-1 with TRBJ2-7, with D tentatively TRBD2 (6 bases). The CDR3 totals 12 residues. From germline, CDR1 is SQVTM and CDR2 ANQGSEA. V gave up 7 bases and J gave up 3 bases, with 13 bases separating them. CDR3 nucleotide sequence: TGCAGCGCGGGGACTTTTTTCTACGAGCAGTACTTC. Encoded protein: CSAGTFFYEQYF.

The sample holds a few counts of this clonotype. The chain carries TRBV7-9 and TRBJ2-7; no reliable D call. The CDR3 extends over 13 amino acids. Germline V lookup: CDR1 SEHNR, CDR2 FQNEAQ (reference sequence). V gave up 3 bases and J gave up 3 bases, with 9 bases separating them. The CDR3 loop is CASSFTSFYEQYF. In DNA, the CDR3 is TGTGCCAGCAGCTTCACGAGTTTCTACGAGCAGTACTTC. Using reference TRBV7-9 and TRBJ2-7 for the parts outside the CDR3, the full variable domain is DTGVSQNPRHKITKRGQNVTFRCDPISEHNRLYWYRQTLGQGPEFLTYFQNEAQLEKSRLLSDRFSAERPKGSFSTLEIQRTEQGDSAMYLCASSFTSFYEQYFGPGTRLTVT.

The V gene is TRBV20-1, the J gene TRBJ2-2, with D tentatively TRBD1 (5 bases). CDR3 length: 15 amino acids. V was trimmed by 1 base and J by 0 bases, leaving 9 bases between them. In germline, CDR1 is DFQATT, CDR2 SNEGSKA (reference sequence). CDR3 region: CSARGDRPNTGELFF. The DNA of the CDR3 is TGCAGTGCTAGAGGCGACAGACCGAACACCGGGGAGCTGTTTTTT.

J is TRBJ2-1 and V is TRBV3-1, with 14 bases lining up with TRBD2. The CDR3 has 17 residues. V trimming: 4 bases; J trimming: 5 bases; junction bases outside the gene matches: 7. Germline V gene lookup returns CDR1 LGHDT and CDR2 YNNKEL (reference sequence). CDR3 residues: CASSRGLAGGPNNEQFF. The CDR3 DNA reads TGTGCCAGCAGCCGCGGACTAGCGGGAGGCCCGAACAATGAGCAGTTCTTC.

The CDR3 sequence: CSARGLAGAANTGELFF. The CDR3 nucleotides are TGCAGTGCTAGAGGACTAGCGGGGGCCGCGAACACCGGGGAGCTGTTTTTT. V gene TRBV20-1 combines with J gene TRBJ2-2, with TRBD2 identical over 12 bases. Germline V gene sequence: CDR1 DFQATT, CDR2 SNEGSKA (reference sequence). Trimming removed 1 base from V and 0 bases from J; junction bases left unmatched: 3. CDR3 length equals 17 residues.

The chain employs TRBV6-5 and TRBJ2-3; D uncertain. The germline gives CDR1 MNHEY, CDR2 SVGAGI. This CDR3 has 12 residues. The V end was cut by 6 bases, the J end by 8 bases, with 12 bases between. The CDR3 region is CASSRVGSTQYF. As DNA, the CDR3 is TGTGCCAGCAGCCGAGTGGGCTCTACGCAGTATTTT.

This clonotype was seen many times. CDR3 loop: CASSHRLNTEAFF. The CDR3 DNA follows: TGTGCCAGCTCCCACAGGTTGAACACTGAAGCTTTCTTT. V usage is TRBV12-3 or TRBV12-4 and J usage is TRBJ1-1, with a tentative D call TRBD1 (5 bases). The V gene lost 8 bases and the J gene lost 0 bases, with 10 bases spanning the gap. CDR3 length: 13 residues.

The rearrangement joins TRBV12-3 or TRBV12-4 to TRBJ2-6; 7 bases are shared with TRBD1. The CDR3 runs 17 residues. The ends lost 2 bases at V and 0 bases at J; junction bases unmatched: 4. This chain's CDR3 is CASSLRTGSSGANVLTF. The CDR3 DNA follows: TGTGCCAGCAGTTTAAGGACAGGCAGCTCTGGGGCCAACGTCCTGACTTTC.

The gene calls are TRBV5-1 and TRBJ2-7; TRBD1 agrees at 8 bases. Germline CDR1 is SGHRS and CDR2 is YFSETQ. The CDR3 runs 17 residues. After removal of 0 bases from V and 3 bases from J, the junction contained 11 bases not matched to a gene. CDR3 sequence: CASSLVQGGAPFYEQYF. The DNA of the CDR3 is TGCGCCAGCAGCTTGGTACAGGGGGGTGCTCCTTTCTACGAGCAGTACTTC.